This record looks at one T cell receptor beta chain sequence and its context. The ends lost 3 bases at V and 6 bases at J; junction bases unmatched: 9. CDR1 SGDLS and CDR2 YYNGEE come from the germline V gene. The CDR3 totals 14 residues. The sample belongs to a study of cytomegalovirus exposure and HLA in healthy donors. The PCR ran on 60 Vbeta and 13 Jbeta primers. Only in-frame clones appear in the TCRdb table, and some are missing; sequencing was by immunoSEQ multiplex PCR. Here the sample table reports over 200,000 clones. Sequenced material: PBMCs. The chain joins TRBV9 to TRBJ2-7; 7 bases are shared with TRBD1. This TCR came from a woman in her 30s in good health and CMV-seropositive. The CDR3: CASSATGYGVEQYF. The CDR3 DNA is TGTGCCAGCAGCGCGACAGGGTATGGGGTCGAGCAGTACTTC. Drawing the rest from reference TRBV9 and TRBJ2-7, the complete variable domain is DSGVTQTPKHLITATGQRVTLRCSPRSGDLSVYWYQQSLDQGLQFLIQYYNGEERAKGNILERFSAQQFPDLHSELNLSSLELGDSALYFCASSATGYGVEQYFGPGTRLTVT.